This entry lists 3 T cell receptor beta chains sequenced from one sample in a study of early T cells in non-severe SARS-CoV-2 infection (dated by TCRdb to the early 2020s). The library was made by 5' RACE. The run used a NextSeq 500. In TCRdb, the public reads were trimmed at Q25 with fastp and aligned with MiXCR, with productive beta chains retained. Rows with one shared CDR3 protein collapse into an entry with the most common genes and DNA. A total of tens of thousands of distinct CDR3 sequences appear in this sample, less than 8% of them only once. The ten largest clones add up to about 25% of the sample. Sequences were derived from whole blood, sampled at baseline. All receptors come from an adult who was a healthcare worker with PCR-confirmed SARS-CoV-2 infection or an uninfected control (not recorded which).

The J gene is TRBJ1-5, the V gene TRBV7-2, with no clear D. With 3 bases removed from V and 3 bases from J, the gap between germline ends came to 6 bases. The CDR3 loop spans 13 amino acids. The germline V gene encodes CDR1 SGHTA and CDR2 FQGNSA. CDR3 in DNA: TGTGCCAGCAGCTTCCGAATCAATCAGCCCCAGCATTTT. The encoded protein is CASSFRINQPQHF.

A few counts support this clonotype. The V and J genes are TRBV6-2 or TRBV6-3 and TRBJ2-7, with D hard to call. The CDR3 is 15 residues long. Trimming shortened V by 3 bases and J by 0 bases, and 12 bases separated the two germline ends. Germline V CDR1 and CDR2: MNHEY, SVGEGT. The CDR3 DNA is TGTGCCAGCAGTTATAGCACCTCCCTCTCCTACGAGCAGTACTTC. It translates to CASSYSTSLSYEQYF.

This clonotype has just a few counts. The V gene is TRBV4-1, the J gene TRBJ1-3; the D gene is possibly TRBD1 (6 bases). Germline-derived CDR1 and CDR2 are MGHRA and YSYEKL. The CDR3 runs 15 residues. V lost 3 bases, J lost 3 bases, and 12 bases lay in between. The CDR3 DNA follows: TGCGCCAGCAGCCATTCGGGGGCGGTTGGAAACACCATATATTTT. Its protein product is CASSHSGAVGNTIYF.